This note documents a single TCR beta chain sequence. The sample belongs to a study of T cell changes during pregnancy in multiple sclerosis. The table came from immunoSEQ multiplex PCR; TCRdb's copy has only in-frame clones and leaves some out. The repertoire consists of tens of thousands of clones, with around 93% occurring once and the leading ten covering 3% to 4%. Germline values: CDR1 LNHDA, CDR2 SQIVND (reference sequence). The CDR3 loop spans 14 amino acids. V dropped 6 bases and J dropped 3 bases, with 12 bases sitting between them. This specimen consisted of CD8+ T cells from peripheral blood mononuclear cells, obtained in the second trimester of pregnancy. The TCR comes from a female donor with multiple sclerosis, enrolled in a pregnancy study. The V call is TRBV19, the J call TRBJ1-3; D possibly corresponds to TRBD1 (5 bases). The CDR3 protein is CASSPGGFGNTIYF. CDR3 bases: TGTGCCAGTAGCCCCGGGGGATTTGGAAACACCATATATTTT.